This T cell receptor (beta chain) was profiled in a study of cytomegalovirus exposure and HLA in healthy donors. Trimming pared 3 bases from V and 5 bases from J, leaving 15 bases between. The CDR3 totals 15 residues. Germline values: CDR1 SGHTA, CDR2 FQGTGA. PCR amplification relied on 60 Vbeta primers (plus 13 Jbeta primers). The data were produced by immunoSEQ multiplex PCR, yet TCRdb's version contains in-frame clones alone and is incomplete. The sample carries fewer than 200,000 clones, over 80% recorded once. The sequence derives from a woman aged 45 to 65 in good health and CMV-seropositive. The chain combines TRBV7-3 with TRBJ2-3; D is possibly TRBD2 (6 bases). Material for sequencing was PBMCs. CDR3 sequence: CASSLERERLDTQYF. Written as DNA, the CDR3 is TGTGCCAGCAGCTTGGAACGGGAGCGCTTAGATACGCAGTATTTT. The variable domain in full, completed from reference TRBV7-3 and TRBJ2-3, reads GAGVSQTPSNKVTEKGKYVELRCDPISGHTALYWYRQSLGQGPEFLIYFQGTGAADDSGLPNDRFFAVRPEGSVSTLKIQRTERGDSAVYLCASSLERERLDTQYFGPGTRLTVL.